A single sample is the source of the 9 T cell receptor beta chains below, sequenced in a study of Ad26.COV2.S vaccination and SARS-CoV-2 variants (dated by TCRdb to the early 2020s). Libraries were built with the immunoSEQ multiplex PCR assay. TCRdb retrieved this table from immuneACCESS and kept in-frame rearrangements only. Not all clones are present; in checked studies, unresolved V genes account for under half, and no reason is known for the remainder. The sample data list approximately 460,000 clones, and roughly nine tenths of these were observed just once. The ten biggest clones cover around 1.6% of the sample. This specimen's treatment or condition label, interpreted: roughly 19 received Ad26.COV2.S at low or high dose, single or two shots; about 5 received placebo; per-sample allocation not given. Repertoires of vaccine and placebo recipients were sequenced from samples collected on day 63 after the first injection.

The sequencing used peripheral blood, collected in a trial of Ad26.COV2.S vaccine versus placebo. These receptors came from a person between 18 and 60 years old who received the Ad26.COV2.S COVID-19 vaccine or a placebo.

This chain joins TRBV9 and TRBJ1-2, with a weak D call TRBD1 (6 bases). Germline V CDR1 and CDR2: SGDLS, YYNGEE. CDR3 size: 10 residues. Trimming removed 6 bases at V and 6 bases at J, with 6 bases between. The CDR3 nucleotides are TGTGCCAGCAAGGGGGATGGCTACACCTTC. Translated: CASKGDGYTF.

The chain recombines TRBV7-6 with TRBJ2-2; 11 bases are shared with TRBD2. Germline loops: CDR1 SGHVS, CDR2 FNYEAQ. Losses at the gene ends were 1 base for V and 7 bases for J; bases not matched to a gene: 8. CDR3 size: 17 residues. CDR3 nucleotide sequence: TGTGCCAGCAGCTTAGGCCTACTAGCGGGAGTAGTCGGGGAGCTGTTTTTT. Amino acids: CASSLGLLAGVVGELFF.

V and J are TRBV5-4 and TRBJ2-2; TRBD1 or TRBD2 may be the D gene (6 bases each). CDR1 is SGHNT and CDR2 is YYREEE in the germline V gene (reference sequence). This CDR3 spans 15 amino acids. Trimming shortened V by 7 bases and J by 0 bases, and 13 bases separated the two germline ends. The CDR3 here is CASRGGGTNTGELFF. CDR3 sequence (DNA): TGTGCCAGCCGCGGAGGGGGAACGAACACCGGGGAGCTGTTTTTT.

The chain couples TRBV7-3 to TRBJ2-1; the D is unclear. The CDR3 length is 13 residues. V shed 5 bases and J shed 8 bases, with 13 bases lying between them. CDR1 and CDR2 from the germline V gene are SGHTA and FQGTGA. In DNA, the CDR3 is TGTGCCAGCAGCGACGGGCGCGGCCATGAGCAGTTCTTC. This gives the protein CASSDGRGHEQFF.

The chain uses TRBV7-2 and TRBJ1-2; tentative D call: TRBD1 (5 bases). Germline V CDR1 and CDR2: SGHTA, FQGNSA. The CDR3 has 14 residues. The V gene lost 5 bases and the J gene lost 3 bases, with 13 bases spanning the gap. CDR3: CASSPRTGHYGYTF. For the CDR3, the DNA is TGTGCCAGCAGCCCAAGAACAGGACACTATGGCTACACCTTC.

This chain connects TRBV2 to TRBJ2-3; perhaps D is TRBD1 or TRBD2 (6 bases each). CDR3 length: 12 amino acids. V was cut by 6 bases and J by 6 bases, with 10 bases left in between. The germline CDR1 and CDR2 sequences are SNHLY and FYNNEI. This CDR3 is CASSVGGDTQYF. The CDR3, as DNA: TGTGCCAGCAGCGTAGGGGGGGATACGCAGTATTTT.

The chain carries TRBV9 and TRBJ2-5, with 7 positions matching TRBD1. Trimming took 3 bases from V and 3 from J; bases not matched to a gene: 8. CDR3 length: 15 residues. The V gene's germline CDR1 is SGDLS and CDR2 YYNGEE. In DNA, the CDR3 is TGTGCCAGCAGCGCGAGACGACAGGGAGAAGAGACCCAGTACTTC. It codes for CASSARRQGEETQYF.

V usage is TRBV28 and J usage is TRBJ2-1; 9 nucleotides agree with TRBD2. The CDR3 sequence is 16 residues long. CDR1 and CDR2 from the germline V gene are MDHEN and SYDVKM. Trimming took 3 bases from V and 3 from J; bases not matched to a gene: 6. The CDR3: CASSFLEREDYNEQFF. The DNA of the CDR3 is TGTGCCAGCAGTTTCTTGGAGCGGGAGGACTACAATGAGCAGTTCTTC.

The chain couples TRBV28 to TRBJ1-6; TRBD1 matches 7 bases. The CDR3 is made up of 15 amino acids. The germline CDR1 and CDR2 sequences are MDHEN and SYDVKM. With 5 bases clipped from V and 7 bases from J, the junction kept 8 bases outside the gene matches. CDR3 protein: CASSPWDSQNSPLHF. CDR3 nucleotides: TGTGCCAGCAGTCCATGGGACAGCCAGAATTCACCCCTCCACTTT.